This T cell receptor beta chain stems from a study of blood T cells in healthy people across ages. Every sample yielded at least 6 million isolated PBMCs. The CDR3 runs 18 residues. CDR1 is MNHEY and CDR2 is SVGEGT in the germline V gene. With 2 bases removed from V and 3 bases from J, the gap between germline ends came to 20 bases. Together with a sample-barcoded 5' primer, a J-beta primer mix was included in a second PCR lasting about 6 to 11 cycles. A tag from a template-switch adaptor with 12 random nucleotides marked each cDNA molecule. A single record per CDR3 protein comes from TCRdb applying MiXCR to the 5' RACE reads. The sample has hundreds of thousands of distinct CDR3 sequences, around two fifths seen once; the top ten hold roughly 30%. This clonotype appeared a few times.

Sequenced sample: blood. This clonotype originated in a man aged 80 or over in good health. The rearrangement links TRBV6-2 or TRBV6-3 to TRBJ1-5; perhaps TRBD1 as D (5 bases). CDR3 DNA: TGTGCCAGCAGTTACAGTCGGAACACCCTAGGGGACAATCAGCCCCAGCATTTT. This encodes CASSYSRNTLGDNQPQHF.